Presented here are 21 T cell receptor beta chains from one specimen sequenced in a study of control samples from healthy donors and cancer patients. Here immunoSEQ multiplex PCR was the method, and the copy in TCRdb shows in-frame clones only, minus some. The sample yields 190,000 or so clones, around 93% seen once. The specimen sequenced was blood. These receptors were obtained from a man aged 18 to 30 in good health.

The CDR3 DNA reads as TGCGCCAGCAGATCCGACAGTGGTGAAGCTTTCTTT. Protein: CASRSDSGEAFF. The rearrangement links TRBV5-1 to TRBJ1-1; TRBD1 might be the D (5 bases). Germline values: CDR1 SGHRS, CDR2 YFSETQ. The length of the CDR3 is 12 residues. Trimming pared 5 bases from V and 7 bases from J, leaving 12 bases between.

V and J are TRBV7-2 and TRBJ2-7; 7 bases match TRBD2. Germline-derived CDR1 and CDR2 are SGHTA and FQGNSA. This CDR3 is 13 amino acids long. V was clipped by 3 bases and J by 2 bases; unmatched bases: 1. The CDR3 loop is CASSFGLAYEQYF. The CDR3 nucleotides are TGTGCCAGCAGCTTTGGACTAGCCTACGAGCAGTACTTC.

The V and J genes are TRBV9 and TRBJ2-2; 12 nucleotides align to TRBD2. CDR1 is SGDLS and CDR2 is YYNGEE in the germline V gene. The CDR3 sequence is 18 residues long. Trimming took 0 bases from V and 5 from J; bases not matched to a gene: 8. CDR3 sequence: CASSVAPSGGAGTGELFF. The CDR3 DNA sequence: TGTGCCAGCAGCGTAGCCCCTAGCGGGGGGGCCGGAACCGGGGAGCTGTTTTTT.

The J gene is TRBJ2-5, the V gene TRBV27; D may match TRBD1 or TRBD2 (6 bases each). Trimming removed 6 bases at V and 4 bases at J, with 15 bases between. Looked up from germline, CDR1 is MNHEY and CDR2 is SMNVEV (reference sequence). This CDR3 is 14 amino acids long. CDR3 region: CASSGGLRGETQYF. The CDR3 DNA reads TGTGCCAGCAGCGGGGGCCTGCGGGGAGAGACCCAGTACTTC.

This sequence joins TRBV15 and TRBJ1-4; D unclear. This CDR3 spans 16 amino acids. The germline gives CDR1 LNHNV, CDR2 YYDKDF (reference sequence). V was shortened by 1 base and J by 5 bases, with 14 bases between the two germline ends. In DNA form, the CDR3 reads TGTGCCACCAGCAGAGGGGTAGCAGGCTTAAATGAAAAACTGTTTTTT. It codes for CATSRGVAGLNEKLFF.

The chain recombines TRBV7-6 with TRBJ2-5; D gene uncertain. This CDR3 contains 15 residues. Germline V gene sequence: CDR1 SGHVS, CDR2 FNYEAQ. Trimming left V 1 base short and J 5 bases short, with 14 bases between. CDR3 amino acids: CASSLDIWSKETQYF. The CDR3 DNA reads as TGTGCCAGCAGCTTAGATATCTGGTCCAAGGAGACCCAGTACTTC.

This chain links TRBV10-3 with TRBJ1-1; 11 positions agree with TRBD1. The CDR3 contains 13 residues. Germline V gene lookup returns CDR1 ENHRY and CDR2 SYGVKD. After removal of 11 bases from V and 5 bases from J, the junction contained 7 bases not matched to a gene. The CDR3 spells CASRDRGRTEAFF. CDR3 DNA: TGTGCCTCCCGGGACAGGGGGAGGACTGAAGCTTTCTTT.

The gene calls are TRBV7-3 and TRBJ2-3, with 13 bases matching TRBD2. The trim removed 3 bases at V and 6 bases at J, leaving 0 bases unmatched. Germline CDR1 reads SGHTA; CDR2 reads FQGTGA. This CDR3 spans 14 amino acids. CDR3 in amino acids: CASSLGLAGDTQYF. Here the CDR3 DNA reads TGTGCCAGCAGCTTGGGACTAGCGGGGGATACGCAGTATTTT.

The V and J genes are TRBV28 and TRBJ1-5, with D uncertain. Trimming shortened V by 4 bases and J by 7 bases, and 8 bases separated the two germline ends. Germline CDR1 is MDHEN and CDR2 is SYDVKM. This CDR3 has 12 residues. The CDR3 region is CASSSPSQPQHF. In DNA form, the CDR3 reads TGTGCCAGCAGTTCGCCGAGCCAGCCCCAGCATTTT. Variable domain in full (rest from reference TRBV28 and TRBJ1-5): DVKVTQSSRYLVKRTGEKVFLECVQDMDHENMFWYRQDPGLGLRLIYFSYDVKMKEKGDIPEGYSVSREKKERFSLILESASTNQTSMYLCASSSPSQPQHFGDGTRLSIL.

This clone was recorded only once. The chain recombines TRBV5-6 with TRBJ2-3; 14 bases align to TRBD2. Germline values: CDR1 SGHDT, CDR2 YYEEEE. The CDR3 has 15 amino acids. V gave up 7 bases and J gave up 4 bases; unmatched junction bases: 5. In nucleotides, the CDR3 is TGTGCCAGCGGCCTGACTAGCGGGGGGGCAGATACGCAGTATTTT. This sequence encodes CASGLTSGGADTQYF.

The chain has TRBV5-8 and TRBJ2-1; D is unresolved. Per germline, CDR1 SGHTS and CDR2 YDEGEE. The V end was cut by 0 bases, the J end by 0 bases, with 16 bases between. The CDR3 contains 18 residues. CDR3 sequence (DNA): TGTGCCAGCAGCTTGGCGATCAAGACATTGAGCTCCTACAATGAGCAGTTCTTC. It translates to CASSLAIKTLSSYNEQFF.

The chain is built from TRBV7-3 and TRBJ2-7; D is perhaps TRBD1 or TRBD2 (7 bases each). This CDR3 is built from 15 residues. V lost 4 bases and J 0 bases, leaving 13 bases between the germline ends. CDR1 and CDR2 (germline): SGHTA, FQGTGA. CDR3 protein: CASSSQGGPSYEQYF. CDR3 bases: TGTGCCAGCAGCTCGCAGGGGGGGCCCTCCTACGAGCAGTACTTC.

This clone was seen only once. The rearrangement links TRBV15 to TRBJ1-2; D gene unclear. Looked up from germline, CDR1 is LNHNV and CDR2 is YYDKDF (reference sequence). Trimming removed 0 bases at V and 0 bases at J, with 8 bases between. The CDR3 loop spans 15 amino acids. The CDR3 sequence: CATSRDYQANYGYTF. The CDR3 DNA sequence: TGTGCCACCAGCAGAGATTATCAAGCTAACTATGGCTACACCTTC.

This chain uses TRBV25-1 with TRBJ1-4; no clear D. The CDR3 length is 17 residues. CDR1 is MGHDK and CDR2 is SYGVNS in the germline V gene. V was cut by 2 bases and J by 3 bases, with 16 bases left in between. CDR3 in amino acids: CASSETQTGVANEKLFF. The CDR3 coding sequence is TGTGCCAGCAGTGAAACCCAAACTGGGGTGGCTAATGAAAAACTGTTTTTT.

In this sample, this clone turned up a few times. This rearrangement joins TRBV2 to TRBJ1-1; D perhaps matches TRBD1 (6 bases). V was cut by 5 bases and J by 9 bases, with 13 bases left in between. The germline V gene has CDR1 SNHLY and CDR2 FYNNEI. This CDR3 region has 12 residues. CDR3 sequence reads: CASSPPWGQAFF. In DNA form, the CDR3 reads TGTGCCAGCAGTCCCCCCTGGGGGCAAGCTTTCTTT.

This clone was found once. The rearrangement links TRBV6-5 to TRBJ1-2; a weak D match, TRBD1 (6 bases). Germline lookup yields CDR1 MNHEY and CDR2 SVGAGI. CDR3 length equals 15 residues. V was cut by 6 bases and J by 8 bases, with 22 bases left in between. The CDR3 DNA sequence: TGTGCCAGCAGCCGAGGAGGGGGTGGGGATCCCGGCTACACCTTC. Protein sequence: CASSRGGGGDPGYTF.

This chain links TRBV27 with TRBJ1-1; 9 nucleotides align to TRBD1. The CDR3 is 18 amino acids. CDR1 and CDR2 from the germline V gene are MNHEY and SMNVEV (reference sequence). With 3 bases clipped from V and 5 bases from J, the junction kept 16 bases outside the gene matches. CDR3 bases: TGTGCCAGCAGTTTGGGGATCCCGGGGAACAGGGGGCGAACTGAAGCTTTCTTT. It yields the protein CASSLGIPGNRGRTEAFF.

This sequence joins TRBV5-6 and TRBJ1-4; 8 nucleotides line up with TRBD1. CDR1 and CDR2 from the germline V gene are SGHDT and YYEEEE. The CDR3 totals 14 residues. After removal of 1 base from V and 11 bases from J, the junction contained 7 bases not matched to a gene. The chain's CDR3 is CASSLFQGAQKLFF. DNA for the CDR3: TGTGCCAGCAGCTTGTTCCAGGGGGCGCAGAAACTGTTTTTT.

V gene TRBV5-4 combines with J gene TRBJ2-5; 11 bases agree with TRBD2. Trimming took 1 base from V and 4 from J; bases not matched to a gene: 9. Germline-derived CDR1 and CDR2 are SGHNT and YYREEE (reference sequence). The CDR3 sequence is 17 residues long. CDR3 bases: TGTGCCAGCAGCTTGATTAGCGGGGGGGCCTTCGGAGAGACCCAGTACTTC. Its translation: CASSLISGGAFGETQYF.

The chain uses TRBV5-1 and TRBJ1-3, with 10 bases lining up with TRBD1. J gave up 0 bases and V 4 bases, and 1 base lay outside the gene matches. The CDR3 has 15 amino acids. The germline gives CDR1 SGHRS, CDR2 YFSETQ. As DNA, the CDR3 is TGCGCCAGCAGCCGGACAGGGGGCTCTGGAAACACCATATATTTT. It is translated as CASSRTGGSGNTIYF.

This clone was seen only once. Additional DNA sequences in this sample encode the identical CDR3. This chain's CDR3 is CASSPDSNQPQHF. DNA for the CDR3: TGTGCCAGCTCACCCGACAGCAATCAGCCCCAGCATTTT. The rearrangement uses TRBV18 and TRBJ1-5; D uncertain. The ends were cut back, 3 bases at V and 1 base at J, with 4 bases in the middle. Germline V gene lookup returns CDR1 KGHSH and CDR2 LQKENI. The CDR3 is 13 residues long.